This entry describes one T cell receptor beta chain. The antigen is not known. The sample originates from a study of cytomegalovirus exposure and HLA in healthy donors. Primers: 60 Vbeta forward and 13 Jbeta reverse. This table comes from immunoSEQ multiplex PCR, and its TCRdb copy is limited to in-frame clones, with some not included. In the table there are 100,000 to 150,000 clones, about 80% of which are singletons. Findings and caveats of the study: Apart from CMV serostatus, no immune exposure information was available.

CDR1 and CDR2 from the germline V gene are SGHRS and YFSETQ. Trimming at V came to 3 bases and at J to 10 bases, leaving 12 bases not matched to a gene. The CDR3 consists of 15 residues. The chain carries TRBV5-1 and TRBJ2-1, with 8 bases matching TRBD2. The sequencing sample was made of PBMCs. The sequence derives from a man aged 25-45 years in good health and CMV-seropositive. DNA for the CDR3: TGCGCCAGCAGCTCCAATGGACTAGCAGGTGAGGAGCAGTTCTTC. It specifies CASSSNGLAGEEQFF.